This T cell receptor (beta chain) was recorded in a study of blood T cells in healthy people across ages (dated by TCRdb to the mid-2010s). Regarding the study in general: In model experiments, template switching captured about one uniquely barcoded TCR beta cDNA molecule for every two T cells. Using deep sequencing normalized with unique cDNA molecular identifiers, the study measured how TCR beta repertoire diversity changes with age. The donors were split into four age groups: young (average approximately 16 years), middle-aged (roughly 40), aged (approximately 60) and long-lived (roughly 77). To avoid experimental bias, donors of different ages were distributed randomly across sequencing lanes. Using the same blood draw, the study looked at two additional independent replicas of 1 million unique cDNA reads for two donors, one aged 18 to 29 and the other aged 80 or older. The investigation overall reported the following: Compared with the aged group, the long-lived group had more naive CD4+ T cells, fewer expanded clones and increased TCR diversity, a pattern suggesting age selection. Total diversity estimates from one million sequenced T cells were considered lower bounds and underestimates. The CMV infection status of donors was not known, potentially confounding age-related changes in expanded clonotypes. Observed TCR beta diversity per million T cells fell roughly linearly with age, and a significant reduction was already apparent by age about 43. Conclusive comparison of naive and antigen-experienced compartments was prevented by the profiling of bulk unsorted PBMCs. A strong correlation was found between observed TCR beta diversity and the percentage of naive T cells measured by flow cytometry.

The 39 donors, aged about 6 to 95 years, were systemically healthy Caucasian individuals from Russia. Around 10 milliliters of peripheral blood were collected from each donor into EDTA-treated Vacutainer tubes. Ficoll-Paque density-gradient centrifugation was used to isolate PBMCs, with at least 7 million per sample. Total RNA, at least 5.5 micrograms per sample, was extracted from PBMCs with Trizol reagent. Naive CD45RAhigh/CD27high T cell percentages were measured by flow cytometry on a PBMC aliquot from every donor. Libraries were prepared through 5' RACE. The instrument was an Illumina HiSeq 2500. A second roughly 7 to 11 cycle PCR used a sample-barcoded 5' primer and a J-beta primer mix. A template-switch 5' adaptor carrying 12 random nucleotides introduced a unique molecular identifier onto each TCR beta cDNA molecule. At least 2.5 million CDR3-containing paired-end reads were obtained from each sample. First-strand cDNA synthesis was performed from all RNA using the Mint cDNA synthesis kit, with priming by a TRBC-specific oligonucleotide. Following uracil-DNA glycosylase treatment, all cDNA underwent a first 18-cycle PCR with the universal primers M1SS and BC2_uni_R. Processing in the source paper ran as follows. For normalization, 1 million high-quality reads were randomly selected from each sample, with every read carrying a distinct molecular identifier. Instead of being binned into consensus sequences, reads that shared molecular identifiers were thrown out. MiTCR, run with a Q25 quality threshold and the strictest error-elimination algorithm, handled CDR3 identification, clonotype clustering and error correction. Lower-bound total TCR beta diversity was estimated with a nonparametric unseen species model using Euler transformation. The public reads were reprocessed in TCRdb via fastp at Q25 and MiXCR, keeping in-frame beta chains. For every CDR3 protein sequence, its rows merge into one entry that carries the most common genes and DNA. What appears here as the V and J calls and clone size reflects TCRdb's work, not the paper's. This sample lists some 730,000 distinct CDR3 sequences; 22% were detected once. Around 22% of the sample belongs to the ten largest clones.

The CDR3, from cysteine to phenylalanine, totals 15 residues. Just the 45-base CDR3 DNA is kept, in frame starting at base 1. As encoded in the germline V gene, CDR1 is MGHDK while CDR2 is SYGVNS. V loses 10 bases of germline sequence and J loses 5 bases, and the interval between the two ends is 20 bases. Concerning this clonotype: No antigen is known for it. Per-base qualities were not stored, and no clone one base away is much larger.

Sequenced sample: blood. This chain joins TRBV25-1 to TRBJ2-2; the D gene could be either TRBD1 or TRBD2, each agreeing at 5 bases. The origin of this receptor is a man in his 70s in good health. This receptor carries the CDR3 CATSSGTFLTGELFF. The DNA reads TGTGCCACCAGCTCGGGGACGTTCCTTACCGGGGAGCTGTTTTTT.